This T cell receptor beta chain was captured by sequencing in a study of blood T cell repertoires in COVID-19. Original data processing: Reference gene primer amplification in the assay estimated nucleated cell counts. Method: immunoSEQ multiplex PCR; TCRdb's copy keeps in-frame clones and lacks some. V, J and clone size were drawn from that table, and D and trimming were deduced from the DNA. This table has some 250,000 clones, 88% appearing once. Germline V gene sequence: CDR1 LGHNT, CDR2 FRNRAP. The CDR3 totals 15 residues. With 5 bases clipped from V and 3 bases from J, the junction kept 4 bases outside the gene matches.

The rearrangement uses TRBV12-5 and TRBJ1-5; 10 bases map to TRBD1. The TCR comes from a woman aged 40 to 55 who had recovered from COVID-19. Sequencing was performed on peripheral blood. This chain's CDR3 is CASGTGQGYNQPQHF. The DNA of the CDR3 is TGTGCTAGTGGTACGGGACAGGGGTACAATCAGCCCCAGCATTTT. Full variable domain (remainder filled in from reference TRBV12-5 and TRBJ1-5): DARVTQTPRHKVTEMGQEVTMRCQPILGHNTVFWYRQTMMQGLELLAYFRNRAPLDDSGMPKDRFSAEMPDATLATLKIQPSEPRDSAVYFCASGTGQGYNQPQHFGDGTRLSIL.